This T cell receptor beta chain derives from a study of blood T cell repertoires in COVID-19. Study context: Sites in the United States, Italy and Spain provided acute and convalescent COVID-19 samples. Nucleic acid was either cDNA or gDNA, and it came from T cells, B-cell-depleted T cells, or PBMCs.

Method: immunoSEQ multiplex PCR; TCRdb's copy keeps in-frame clones and lacks some. The sample holds 85,000 to 130,000 clones, over 85% seen once. The CDR3 is 14 residues long. V was clipped by 4 bases and J by 5 bases; unmatched bases: 7. The germline CDR1 and CDR2 sequences are LGHDT and YNNKEL (reference sequence). Sequenced: peripheral blood. This TCR derives from a man between 65 and 80 years old with acute or convalescent COVID-19. This rearrangement joins TRBV3-1 (or the pseudogene TRBV3-2) to TRBJ1-1, with TRBD1 matching over 7 bases. The CDR3 sequence is CASSRQGGGTEAFF. In DNA, the CDR3 is TGTGCCAGCAGCCGACAGGGAGGAGGGACTGAAGCTTTCTTT.